This entry lists 32 T cell receptor beta chains sequenced from one sample in a study of blood T cell repertoires in COVID-19. Produced via immunoSEQ multiplex PCR; TCRdb's table is partial and in-frame only. The sample lists approximately 300,000 clones, roughly 87% occurring once. The specimen was peripheral blood. The receptors here all came from a man aged 18 to 35 with active or convalescent COVID-19.

The chain carries TRBV5-1 and TRBJ1-1; possibly TRBD1 for D (5 bases). CDR1 and CDR2 from the germline V gene are SGHRS and YFSETQ. V was cut by 3 bases and J by 0 bases, with 15 bases left in between. This CDR3 contains 16 residues. The chain's CDR3 is CASSYGDRGMNTEAFF. The CDR3 bases are TGCGCCAGCAGCTATGGAGACAGAGGAATGAACACTGAAGCTTTCTTT.

The sample holds a few counts of this clone. This chain joins TRBV7-2 and TRBJ1-1, with D unclear. CDR1 is SGHTA and CDR2 is FQGNSA in the germline V gene. The CDR3 extends over 12 amino acids. Trimming left V 2 bases short and J 2 bases short, with 3 bases between. In DNA, the CDR3 is TGTGCCAGCAGCTTAACAAACACTGAAGCTTTCTTT. It specifies CASSLTNTEAFF. Supplemented by reference TRBV7-2 and TRBJ1-1, the full variable domain reads GAGVSQSPSNKVTEKGKDVELRCDPISGHTALYWYRQSLGQGLEFLIYFQGNSAPDKSGLPSDRFSAERTGGSVSTLTIQRTQQEDSAVYLCASSLTNTEAFFGQGTRLTVV.

In this sample, this clone turned up a few times. At one boundary the junction diverges from the germline segment, which might be a read error. This chain joins TRBV11-1 and TRBJ2-5, with a weak D call TRBD2 (5 bases). This CDR3 comprises 11 residues. Germline V lookup: CDR1 SGHAT, CDR2 FQDESV (reference sequence). CDR3 residues: CASSRGGPSNF. CDR3 nucleotide sequence: TGTGCCAGCAGTCGCGGTGGTCCTAGCAACTTC. The full variable domain, completed using reference TRBV11-1 and TRBJ2-5, is EAEVAQSPRYKITEKSQAVAFWCDPISGHATLYWYRQILGQGPELLVQFQDESVVDDSQLPKDRFSAERLKGVDSTLKIQPAELGDSAMYLCASSRGGPSNFGPGTRLLVL.

The chain has TRBV7-8 and TRBJ2-5; perhaps TRBD1 as D (5 bases). The CDR3 length is 14 residues. V lost 1 base to trimming and J lost 2 bases, with 8 bases between them. The germline gives CDR1 SGHVS, CDR2 FQNEAQ. In nucleotides, the CDR3 is TGTGCCAGCAGCTTAGGTACAGGTCAAGAGACCCAGTACTTC. As protein: CASSLGTGQETQYF.

The chain employs TRBV3-1 (or the pseudogene TRBV3-2) and TRBJ2-5, with TRBD2 matching 9 bases. The junction had 7 bases not matched to a gene; V was cut back by 2 bases and J by 0 bases. The CDR3 length is 17 residues. The germline gives CDR1 LGHDT, CDR2 YNNKEL (reference sequence). CDR3 loop: CASSQLGTSRYQETQYF. The CDR3 DNA reads as TGTGCCAGCAGCCAACTGGGGACTAGCCGTTACCAAGAGACCCAGTACTTC.

This chain joins TRBV7-9 and TRBJ1-1; 9 bases agree with TRBD1. The CDR3 totals 15 residues. CDR1 SEHNR and CDR2 FQNEAQ come from the germline V gene (reference sequence). J was trimmed by 7 bases and V by 5 bases; bases with no gene match: 11. In nucleotides, the CDR3 is TGTGCCAGCAGCCGACGATGGACAGGGGAGAGTGAAGCTTTCTTT. Translation: CASSRRWTGESEAFF.

V usage is TRBV19 and J usage is TRBJ1-2; D is perhaps TRBD1 (6 bases). The CDR3 contains 14 residues. Germline V gene lookup returns CDR1 LNHDA and CDR2 SQIVND (reference sequence). V was cut by 1 base and J by 5 bases, with 11 bases left in between. CDR3 loop: CASSIAPQGYGYTF. DNA of the CDR3: TGTGCCAGTAGTATAGCCCCTCAGGGGTATGGCTACACCTTC.

The chain employs TRBV19 and TRBJ1-2, with TRBD1 identical over 7 bases. V shed 5 bases and J 4 bases; nucleotides not matched to a gene: 10. The CDR3 contains 15 residues. Germline assignment: CDR1 LNHDA and CDR2 SQIVND (reference sequence). As DNA, the CDR3 is TGTGCCAGTAGTCTACGACAGGGCGGAGTCTATGGCTACACCTTC. The encoded protein is CASSLRQGGVYGYTF.

The chain links TRBV18 to TRBJ2-1; 13 nucleotides align to TRBD2. Germline-derived CDR1 and CDR2 are KGHSH and LQKENI. The CDR3 runs 18 residues. The trim removed 1 base at V and 10 bases at J, leaving 13 bases unmatched. This chain's CDR3 is CASSPRFGTSGIILEQFF. For the CDR3, the DNA is TGTGCCAGCTCACCACGATTTGGGACTAGCGGGATTATTCTAGAGCAGTTCTTC.

This clone was observed a few times. The V gene is TRBV19, the J gene TRBJ1-5; 7 bases are a match to TRBD1. Germline loops: CDR1 LNHDA, CDR2 SQIVND (reference sequence). After removal of 3 bases from V and 0 bases from J, the junction contained 20 bases not matched to a gene. This CDR3 has 21 residues. CDR3 DNA sequence: TGTGCCAGTAGTATTCGGGTGGGGGTCCTTGGGGACAGAATTAGCAATCAGCCCCAGCATTTT. Its protein is CASSIRVGVLGDRISNQPQHF.

V usage is TRBV29-1 and J usage is TRBJ1-2; 9 bases agree with TRBD1. CDR3 length: 13 amino acids. V dropped 6 bases and J dropped 5; count of bases not matched to a gene: 7. CDR1 and CDR2 from the germline V gene are SQVTM and ANQGSEA. The CDR3 DNA follows: TGCAGCGTCCGGGACAGGGACCCTTATGGCTACACCTTC. Amino acid sequence: CSVRDRDPYGYTF.

The chain has TRBV3-1 (or the pseudogene TRBV3-2) and TRBJ2-7; 7 positions match TRBD2. The length of the CDR3 is 14 residues. V shed 5 bases, J shed 5 bases, and the junction held 9 bases outside the gene matches. Germline-derived CDR1 and CDR2 are LGHDT and YNNKEL (reference sequence). CDR3 sequence (DNA): TGTGCCAGCAGCAGCAGAGCGGGATGGGACGAGCAGTACTTC. This codes for CASSSRAGWDEQYF.

This clone was seen just once. The CDR3 DNA sequence: TGCGCCAGCAGCCCGGTTACGGGTTTTGCTTACGAGCAGTACTTC. Amino acids: CASSPVTGFAYEQYF. The genes are TRBV5-1 and TRBJ2-7; D not resolved. Trimming removed 4 bases at V and 4 bases at J, with 18 bases between. CDR1 SGHRS and CDR2 YFSETQ come from the germline V gene. CDR3 length: 15 amino acids. Full variable domain (remainder filled in from reference TRBV5-1 and TRBJ2-7): KAGVTQTPRYLIKTRGQQVTLSCSPISGHRSVSWYQQTPGQGLQFLFEYFSETQRNKGNFPGRFSGRQFSNSRSEMNVSTLELGDSALYLCASSPVTGFAYEQYFGPGTRLTVT.

The gene calls are TRBV6-5 and TRBJ1-3; 10 bases map to TRBD1. The CDR3 length is 14 residues. Trimming took 8 bases from V and 2 from J; bases not matched to a gene: 3. Germline V CDR1 and CDR2: MNHEY, SVGAGI. CDR3 protein: CASGTGATGNTIYF. CDR3 DNA sequence: TGTGCCAGCGGGACAGGGGCGACTGGAAACACCATATATTTT.

The rearrangement links TRBV19 to TRBJ2-1; possibly TRBD2 for D (6 bases). The CDR3 runs to 15 residues. From germline, CDR1 is LNHDA and CDR2 SQIVND (reference sequence). Trimming removed 9 bases from V and 7 bases from J, with 22 bases in between. CDR3 sequence reads: CASSILALDYNEQFF. The CDR3 nucleotides are TGTGCCAGCTCGATACTAGCCCTAGATTATAATGAGCAGTTCTTC.

The chain combines TRBV7-9 with TRBJ2-7; 10 positions agree with TRBD2. J lost 3 bases, V lost 5 bases, and 7 bases had no gene match. This CDR3 has 15 residues. Germline CDR1 reads SEHNR; CDR2 reads FQNEAQ (reference sequence). The CDR3 nucleotides are TGTGCCAGCAGCCTACTAGCGGGGAAGGTCTACGAGCAGTACTTC. As protein: CASSLLAGKVYEQYF.

This chain uses TRBV11-2 with TRBJ2-5, with D maybe TRBD1 (5 bases). The length of the CDR3 is 15 residues. Germline lookup yields CDR1 SGHAT and CDR2 FQNNGV. V lost 3 bases and J 4 bases, leaving 15 bases between the germline ends. CDR3 loop: CASSLVQGHRETQYF. The CDR3 DNA reads as TGTGCCAGCAGCTTGGTGCAGGGTCATAGAGAGACCCAGTACTTC.

The chain joins TRBV27 to TRBJ1-1; D remains ambiguous. Germline CDR1 is MNHEY and CDR2 is SMNVEV (reference sequence). V shed 1 base and J shed 0 bases, with 3 bases lying between them. The CDR3 is 13 residues long. This chain's CDR3 is CASSLYLNTEAFF. The CDR3 DNA reads as TGTGCCAGCAGTTTATACTTGAACACTGAAGCTTTCTTT.

This chain links TRBV7-8 with TRBJ2-7; 7 nucleotides agree with TRBD1. The CDR3 covers 15 residues. Trimming cost V 5 bases and J 3 bases; bases outside gene matches: 10. CDR1 and CDR2 (germline): SGHVS, FQNEAQ. DNA of the CDR3: TGTGCCAGCAGCCCGAGCGACAGGGTACTCTACGAGCAGTACTTC. Its protein is CASSPSDRVLYEQYF.

The chain links TRBV10-3 to TRBJ1-2; unclear D gene. The V end was cut by 2 bases, the J end by 7 bases, with 14 bases between. This CDR3 is 14 amino acids long. Germline V gives CDR1 ENHRY, CDR2 SYGVKD. The CDR3 coding sequence is TGTGCCATCAGTGAGAGGGATACCCGGGGTGGCTACACCTTC. Translated, it gives CAISERDTRGGYTF.

V and J are TRBV15 and TRBJ1-3; 7 bases agree with TRBD1. CDR3 length: 15 amino acids. V lost 4 bases to trimming and J lost 8 bases; unmatched junction nucleotides: 11. The germline V gene encodes CDR1 LNHNV and CDR2 YYDKDF (reference sequence). The chain's CDR3 is CATSTPLDQGDTIYF. As DNA, the CDR3 is TGTGCCACCAGCACCCCACTCGATCAGGGGGACACCATATATTTT.

The chain links TRBV7-7 to TRBJ2-3; 10 positions match TRBD2. V shed 1 base and J 0 bases; nucleotides not matched to a gene: 1. The CDR3 runs 16 residues. Per the germline V gene, CDR1 is SSHAT and CDR2 is FNYEAQ (reference sequence). CDR3 loop: CASSLELAGSTDTQYF. CDR3 bases: TGTGCCAGCAGCTTAGAACTAGCGGGGAGCACAGATACGCAGTATTTT.

V usage is TRBV14 and J usage is TRBJ2-7; a weak D match, TRBD1 (6 bases). The CDR3 extends over 17 amino acids. Germline lookup yields CDR1 SGHDN and CDR2 FVKESK. V lost 0 bases and J lost 4, with 19 bases in between. The CDR3 sequence: CASSQEGGGLLGYEQYF. CDR3 bases: TGTGCCAGCAGCCAAGAAGGGGGTGGGCTTCTAGGGTACGAGCAGTACTTC.

The chain is built from TRBV11-2 and TRBJ2-7, with 8 bases fitting TRBD1. From germline, CDR1 is SGHAT and CDR2 FQNNGV. This CDR3 has 13 residues. V lost 5 bases and J lost 7; bases outside the gene matches: 7. The CDR3 DNA is TGTGCCAGCAGCCTCCCGGACAGGGAAGAGCAGTACTTC. Translation gives CASSLPDREEQYF.

The V gene is TRBV15, the J gene TRBJ1-5; D not resolved. Looked up from germline, CDR1 is LNHNV and CDR2 is YYDKDF (reference sequence). The V end lost 4 bases, the J end lost 3 bases, and 13 bases lay between the germline ends. CDR3 length: 15 amino acids. The CDR3 region has the DNA TGTGCCACCAGCACCCGTCGGGATATCAATCAGCCCCAGCATTTT. Its protein is CATSTRRDINQPQHF.

The chain has TRBV11-2 and TRBJ2-3; D is ambiguous. Germline CDR1 and CDR2: SGHAT and FQNNGV. The CDR3 is 14 residues long. V was clipped by 1 base and J by 4 bases, with 9 bases between them. The CDR3 coding sequence is TGTGCCAGCAGCTTAGCCTCTAATGCAGATACGCAGTATTTT. This translates into CASSLASNADTQYF.

This clone was counted a few times. The chain recombines TRBV18 with TRBJ1-2; no definite D call. The ends were cut back, 2 bases at V and 2 bases at J, with 9 bases in the middle. This CDR3 has 14 residues. Per germline, CDR1 KGHSH and CDR2 LQKENI. The CDR3 is CASSPSQQNYGYTF. CDR3 bases: TGTGCCAGCTCACCAAGTCAACAGAACTATGGCTACACCTTC.

The chain couples TRBV27 to TRBJ2-5; 10 nucleotides line up with TRBD2. Trimming cost V 3 bases and J 5 bases; bases outside gene matches: 3. CDR1 is MNHEY and CDR2 is SMNVEV in the germline V gene (reference sequence). The CDR3 consists of 14 residues. CDR3 loop: CASSLLAGVETQYF. CDR3 bases: TGTGCCAGCAGTTTGCTAGCGGGAGTCGAGACCCAGTACTTC.

V gene TRBV7-2 combines with J gene TRBJ2-5; 8 bases align to TRBD2. The CDR3 length is 16 residues. CDR1 and CDR2 from the germline V gene are SGHTA and FQGNSA. V shed 1 base, J shed 5 bases, and the junction held 9 bases outside the gene matches. CDR3: CASSLERLANRETQYF. The CDR3, as DNA: TGTGCCAGCAGCTTAGAGAGACTAGCGAATCGGGAGACCCAGTACTTC.

The chain links TRBV28 to TRBJ2-1; the match to TRBD1 covers 8 bases. This CDR3 has 13 residues. The V gene's germline CDR1 is MDHEN and CDR2 SYDVKM. V was clipped by 3 bases and J by 8 bases; unmatched bases: 3. CDR3: CASSFQGADEQFF. Written as DNA, the CDR3 is TGTGCCAGCAGTTTTCAGGGGGCGGATGAGCAGTTCTTC.

The J gene is TRBJ2-2, the V gene TRBV29-1; tentative D call: TRBD2 (6 bases). Germline V lookup: CDR1 SQVTM, CDR2 ANQGSEA. This CDR3 is built from 13 residues. V was cut by 6 bases and J by 6 bases, with 14 bases left in between. The CDR3 here is CSVEGGDAGELFF. As DNA, the CDR3 is TGCAGCGTCGAGGGCGGGGACGCCGGGGAGCTGTTTTTT.

This clone showed up just once. The chain recombines TRBV7-3 with TRBJ2-5; 9 positions agree with TRBD1. V lost 6 bases and J lost 5; bases outside the gene matches: 10. The V gene's germline CDR1 is SGHTA and CDR2 FQGTGA. CDR3 size: 15 residues. CDR3 nucleotide sequence: TGTGCCAGCAGTCGTAACAGGGGGCAGGGGGAGACCCAGTACTTC. Translating gives CASSRNRGQGETQYF.